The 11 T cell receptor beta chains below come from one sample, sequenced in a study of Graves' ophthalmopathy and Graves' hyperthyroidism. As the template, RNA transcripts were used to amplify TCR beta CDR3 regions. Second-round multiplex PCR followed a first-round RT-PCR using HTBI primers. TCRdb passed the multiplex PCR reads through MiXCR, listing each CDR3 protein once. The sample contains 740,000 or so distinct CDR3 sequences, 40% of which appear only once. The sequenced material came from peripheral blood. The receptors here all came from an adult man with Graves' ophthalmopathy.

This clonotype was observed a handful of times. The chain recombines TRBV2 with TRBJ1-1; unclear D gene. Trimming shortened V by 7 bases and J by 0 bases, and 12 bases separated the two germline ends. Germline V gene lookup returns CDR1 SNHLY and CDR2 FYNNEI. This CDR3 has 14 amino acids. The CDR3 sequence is CASKLELMNTEAFF. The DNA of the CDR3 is TGTGCCAGCAAGTTGGAGCTGATGAACACTGAAGCTTTCTTT.

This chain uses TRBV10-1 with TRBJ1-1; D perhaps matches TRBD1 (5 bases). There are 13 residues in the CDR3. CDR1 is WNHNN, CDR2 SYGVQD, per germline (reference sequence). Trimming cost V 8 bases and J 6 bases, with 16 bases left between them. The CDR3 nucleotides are TGCGCCAGCGGTGTCGGCAGGGTCTCTGAAGCTTTCTTT. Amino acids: CASGVGRVSEAFF.

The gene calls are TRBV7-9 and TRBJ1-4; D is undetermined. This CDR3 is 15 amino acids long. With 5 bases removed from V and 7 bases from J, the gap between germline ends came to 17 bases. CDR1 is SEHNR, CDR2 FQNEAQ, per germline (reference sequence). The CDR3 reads CASSPGGSGTEKLFF. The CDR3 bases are TGTGCCAGCAGCCCGGGCGGGTCAGGCACTGAAAAACTGTTTTTT.

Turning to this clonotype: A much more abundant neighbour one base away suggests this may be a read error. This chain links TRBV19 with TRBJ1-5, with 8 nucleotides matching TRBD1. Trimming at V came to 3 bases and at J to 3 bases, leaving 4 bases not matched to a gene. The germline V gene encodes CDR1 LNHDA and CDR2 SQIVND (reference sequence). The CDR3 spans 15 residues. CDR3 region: CASSIGQGDNQPQHF. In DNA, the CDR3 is TGTGCCAGTAGTATTGGACAGGGCGACAATCAGCCCCAGCATTTT.

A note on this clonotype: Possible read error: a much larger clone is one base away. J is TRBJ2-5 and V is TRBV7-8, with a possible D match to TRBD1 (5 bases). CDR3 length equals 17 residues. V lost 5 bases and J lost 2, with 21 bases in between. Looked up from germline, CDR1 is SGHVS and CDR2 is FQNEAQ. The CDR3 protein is CASSPTVATRGQETQYF. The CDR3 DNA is TGTGCCAGCAGCCCCACCGTTGCGACAAGGGGTCAAGAGACCCAGTACTTC.

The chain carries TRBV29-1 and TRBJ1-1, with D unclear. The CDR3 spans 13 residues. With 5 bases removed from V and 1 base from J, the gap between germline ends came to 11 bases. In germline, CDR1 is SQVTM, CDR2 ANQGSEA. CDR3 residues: CSVSLAANTEAFF. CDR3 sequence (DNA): TGCAGCGTTTCCCTAGCGGCGAACACTGAAGCTTTCTTT.

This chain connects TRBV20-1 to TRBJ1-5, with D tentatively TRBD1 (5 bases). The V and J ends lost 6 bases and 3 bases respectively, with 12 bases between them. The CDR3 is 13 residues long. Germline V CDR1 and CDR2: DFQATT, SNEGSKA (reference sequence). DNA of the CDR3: TGCAGTGCCCAACAGGCACCCAATCAGCCCCAGCATTTT. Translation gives CSAQQAPNQPQHF.

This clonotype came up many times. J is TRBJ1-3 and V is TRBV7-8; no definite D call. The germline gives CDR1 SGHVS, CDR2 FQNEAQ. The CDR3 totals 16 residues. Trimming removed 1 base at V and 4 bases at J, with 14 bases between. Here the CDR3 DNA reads TGTGCCAGCAGCTTAGTTGCGGTGCGGGCCGGAAACACCATATATTTT. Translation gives CASSLVAVRAGNTIYF.

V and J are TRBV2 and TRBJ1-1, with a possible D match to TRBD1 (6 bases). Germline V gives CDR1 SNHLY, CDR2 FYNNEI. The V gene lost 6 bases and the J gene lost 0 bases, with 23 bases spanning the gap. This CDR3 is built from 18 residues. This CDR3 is CASRDVTKRTVMNTEAFF. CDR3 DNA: TGTGCCAGCAGGGACGTGACGAAAAGGACAGTCATGAACACTGAAGCTTTCTTT.

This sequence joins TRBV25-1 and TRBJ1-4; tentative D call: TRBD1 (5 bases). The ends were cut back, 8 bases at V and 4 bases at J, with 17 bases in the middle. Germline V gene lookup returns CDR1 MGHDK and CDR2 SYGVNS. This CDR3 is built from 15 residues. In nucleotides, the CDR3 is TGTGCCAGCCGGGACCTGGGTGGTGGTAATGAAAAACTGTTTTTT. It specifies CASRDLGGGNEKLFF.

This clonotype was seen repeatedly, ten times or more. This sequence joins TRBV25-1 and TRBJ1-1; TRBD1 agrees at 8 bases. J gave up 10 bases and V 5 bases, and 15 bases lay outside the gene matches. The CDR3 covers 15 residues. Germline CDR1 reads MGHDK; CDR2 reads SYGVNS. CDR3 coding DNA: TGTGCCAGCAGTATAGGACAGGGTCGAACCAGGGGAGCTTTCTTT. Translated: CASSIGQGRTRGAFF.